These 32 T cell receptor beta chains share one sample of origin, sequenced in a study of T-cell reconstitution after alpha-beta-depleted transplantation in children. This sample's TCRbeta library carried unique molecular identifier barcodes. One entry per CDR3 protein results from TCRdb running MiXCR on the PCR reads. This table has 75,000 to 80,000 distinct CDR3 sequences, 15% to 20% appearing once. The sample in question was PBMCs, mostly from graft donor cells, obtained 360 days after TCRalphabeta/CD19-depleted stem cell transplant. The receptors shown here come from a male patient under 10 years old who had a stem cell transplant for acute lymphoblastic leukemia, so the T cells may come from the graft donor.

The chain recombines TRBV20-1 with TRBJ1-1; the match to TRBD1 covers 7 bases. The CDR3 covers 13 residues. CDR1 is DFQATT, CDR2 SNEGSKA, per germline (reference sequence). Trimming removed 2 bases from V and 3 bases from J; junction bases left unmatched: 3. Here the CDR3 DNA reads TGCAGTGCTAGAAAGGGGGCCTACACTGAAGCTTTCTTT. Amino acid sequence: CSARKGAYTEAFF.

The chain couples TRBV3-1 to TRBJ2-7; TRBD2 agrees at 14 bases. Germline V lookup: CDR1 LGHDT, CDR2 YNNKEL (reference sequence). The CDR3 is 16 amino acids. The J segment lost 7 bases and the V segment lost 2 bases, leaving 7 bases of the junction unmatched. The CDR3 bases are TGTGCCAGCAGCCAAACTCCGGGACTAGCGGGAGTTGAGCAGTACTTC. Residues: CASSQTPGLAGVEQYF.

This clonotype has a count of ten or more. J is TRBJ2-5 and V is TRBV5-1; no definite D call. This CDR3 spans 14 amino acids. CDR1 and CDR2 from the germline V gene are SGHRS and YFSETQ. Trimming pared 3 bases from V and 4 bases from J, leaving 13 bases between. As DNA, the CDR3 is TGCGCCAGCAGCTCGGGCCCTCGGAGAGAGACCCAGTACTTC. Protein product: CASSSGPRRETQYF. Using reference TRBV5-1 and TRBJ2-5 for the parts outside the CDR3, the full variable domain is KAGVTQTPRYLIKTRGQQVTLSCSPISGHRSVSWYQQTPGQGLQFLFEYFSETQRNKGNFPGRFSGRQFSNSRSEMNVSTLELGDSALYLCASSSGPRRETQYFGPGTRLLVL.

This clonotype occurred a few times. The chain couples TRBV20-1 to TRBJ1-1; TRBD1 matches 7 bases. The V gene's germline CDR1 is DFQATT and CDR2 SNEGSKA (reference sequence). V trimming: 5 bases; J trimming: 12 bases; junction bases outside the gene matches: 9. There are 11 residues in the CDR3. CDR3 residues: CSAFYRGKPFF. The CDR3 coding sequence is TGCAGTGCTTTCTACAGGGGCAAACCTTTCTTT.

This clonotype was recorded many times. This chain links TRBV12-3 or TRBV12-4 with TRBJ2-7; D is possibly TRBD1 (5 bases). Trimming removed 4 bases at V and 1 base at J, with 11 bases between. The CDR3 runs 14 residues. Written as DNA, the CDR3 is TGTGCCAGCAGTTCCAATCCAGGGTCCTACGAGCAGTACTTC. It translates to CASSSNPGSYEQYF.

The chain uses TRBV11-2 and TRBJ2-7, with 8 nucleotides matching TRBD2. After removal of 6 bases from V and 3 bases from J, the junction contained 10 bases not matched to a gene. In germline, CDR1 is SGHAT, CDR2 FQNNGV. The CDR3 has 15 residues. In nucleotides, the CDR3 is TGTGCCAGCAGTTTCACTAGCGGAGCCTTCTACGAGCAGTACTTC. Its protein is CASSFTSGAFYEQYF.

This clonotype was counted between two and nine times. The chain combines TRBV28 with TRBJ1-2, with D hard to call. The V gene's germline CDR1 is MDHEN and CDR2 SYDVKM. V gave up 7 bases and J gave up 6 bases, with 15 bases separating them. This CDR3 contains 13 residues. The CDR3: CASTPDGVDGYTF. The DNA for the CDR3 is TGTGCCAGCACCCCGGATGGTGTAGATGGCTACACCTTC.

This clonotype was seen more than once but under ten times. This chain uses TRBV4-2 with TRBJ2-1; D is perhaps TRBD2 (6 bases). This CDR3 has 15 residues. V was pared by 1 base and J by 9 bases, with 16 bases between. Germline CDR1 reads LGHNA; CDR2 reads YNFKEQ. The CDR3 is CASSQAGITGVEQFF. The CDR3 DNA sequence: TGTGCCAGCAGCCAAGCCGGGATCACGGGGGTTGAGCAGTTCTTC.

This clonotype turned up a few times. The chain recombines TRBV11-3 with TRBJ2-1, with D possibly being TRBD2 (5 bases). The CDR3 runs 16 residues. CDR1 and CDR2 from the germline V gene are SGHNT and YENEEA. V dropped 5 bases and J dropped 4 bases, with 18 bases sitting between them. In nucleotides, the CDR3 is TGTGCCAGCAGCACCGAGGGCTTAGCAGGATACAATGAGCAGTTCTTC. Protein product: CASSTEGLAGYNEQFF.

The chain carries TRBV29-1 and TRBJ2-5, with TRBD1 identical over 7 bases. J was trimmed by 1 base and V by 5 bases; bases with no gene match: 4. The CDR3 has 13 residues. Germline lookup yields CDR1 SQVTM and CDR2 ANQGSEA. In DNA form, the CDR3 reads TGCAGCGTTCTAAGGGACAGCCAAGAGACCCAGTACTTC. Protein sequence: CSVLRDSQETQYF.

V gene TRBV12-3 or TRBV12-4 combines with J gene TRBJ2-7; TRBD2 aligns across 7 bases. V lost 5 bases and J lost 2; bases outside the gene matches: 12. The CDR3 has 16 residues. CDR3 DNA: TGTGCCAGCAGTCCCCCCTCCATAGGACTAGCCTACGAGCAGTACTTC. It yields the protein CASSPPSIGLAYEQYF.

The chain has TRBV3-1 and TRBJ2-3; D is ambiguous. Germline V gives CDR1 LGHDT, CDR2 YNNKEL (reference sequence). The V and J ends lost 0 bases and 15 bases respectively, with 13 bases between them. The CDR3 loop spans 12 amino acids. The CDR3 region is CASSQEVLEEYF. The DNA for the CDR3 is TGTGCCAGCAGCCAAGAGGTTCTAGAAGAATATTTT.

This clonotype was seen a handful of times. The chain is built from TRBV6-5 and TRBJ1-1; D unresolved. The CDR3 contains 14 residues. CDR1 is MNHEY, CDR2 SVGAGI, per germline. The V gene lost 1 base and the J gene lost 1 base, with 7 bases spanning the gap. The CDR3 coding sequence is TGTGCCAGCAGTTACTTCACGCCGAACACTGAAGCTTTCTTT. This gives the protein CASSYFTPNTEAFF.

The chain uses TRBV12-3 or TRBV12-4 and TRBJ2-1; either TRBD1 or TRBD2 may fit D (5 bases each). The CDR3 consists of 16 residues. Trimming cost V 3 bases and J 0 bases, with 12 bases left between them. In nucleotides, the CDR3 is TGTGCCAGCAGTTTGGGGGTTTTACGCTCCTACAATGAGCAGTTCTTC. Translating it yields CASSLGVLRSYNEQFF.

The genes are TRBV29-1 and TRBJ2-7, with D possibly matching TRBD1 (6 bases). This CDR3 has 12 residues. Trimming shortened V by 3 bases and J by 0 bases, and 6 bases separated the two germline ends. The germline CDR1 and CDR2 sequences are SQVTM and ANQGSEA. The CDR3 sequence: CSVEGASYEQYF. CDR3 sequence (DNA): TGCAGCGTTGAGGGGGCCTCCTACGAGCAGTACTTC.

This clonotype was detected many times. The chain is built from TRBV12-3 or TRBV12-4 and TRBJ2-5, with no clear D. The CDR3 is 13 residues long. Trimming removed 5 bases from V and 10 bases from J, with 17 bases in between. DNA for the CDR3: TGTGCCAGCAGTCTGACCCCCCAGATGGGCCAGTACTTC. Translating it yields CASSLTPQMGQYF.

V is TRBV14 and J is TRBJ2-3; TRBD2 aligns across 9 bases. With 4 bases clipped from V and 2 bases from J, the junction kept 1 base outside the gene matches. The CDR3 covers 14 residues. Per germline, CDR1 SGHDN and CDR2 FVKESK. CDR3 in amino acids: CASSPGLATDTQYF. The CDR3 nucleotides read TGTGCCAGCAGCCCGGGACTAGCCACAGATACGCAGTATTTT.

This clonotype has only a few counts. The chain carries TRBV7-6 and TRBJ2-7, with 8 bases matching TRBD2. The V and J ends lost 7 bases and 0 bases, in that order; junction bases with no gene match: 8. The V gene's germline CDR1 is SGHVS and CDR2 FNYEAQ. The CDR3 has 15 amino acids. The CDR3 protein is CASTPGGGHSYEQYF. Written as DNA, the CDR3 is TGTGCCAGCACCCCGGGGGGGGGACACTCCTACGAGCAGTACTTC.

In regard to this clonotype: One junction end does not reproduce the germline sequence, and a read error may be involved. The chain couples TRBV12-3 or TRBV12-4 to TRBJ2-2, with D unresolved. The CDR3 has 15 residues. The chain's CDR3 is CASSLLGYHTRELFF. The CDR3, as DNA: TGTGCCAGCAGTTTATTGGGGTATCACACCAGGGAGCTGTTTTTT.

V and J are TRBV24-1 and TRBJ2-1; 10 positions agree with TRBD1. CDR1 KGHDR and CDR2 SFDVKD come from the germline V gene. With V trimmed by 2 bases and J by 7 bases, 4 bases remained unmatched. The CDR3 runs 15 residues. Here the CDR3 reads CATSDWDRGKNEQFF. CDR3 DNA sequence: TGTGCCACCAGTGATTGGGACAGGGGAAAGAATGAGCAGTTCTTC.

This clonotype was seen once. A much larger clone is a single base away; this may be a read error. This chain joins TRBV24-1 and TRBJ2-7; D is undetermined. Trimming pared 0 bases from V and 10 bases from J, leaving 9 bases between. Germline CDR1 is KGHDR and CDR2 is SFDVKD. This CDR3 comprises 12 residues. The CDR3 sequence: CATSDLKGDQYF. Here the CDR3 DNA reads TGTGCCACCAGTGATTTGAAGGGCGATCAGTACTTC.

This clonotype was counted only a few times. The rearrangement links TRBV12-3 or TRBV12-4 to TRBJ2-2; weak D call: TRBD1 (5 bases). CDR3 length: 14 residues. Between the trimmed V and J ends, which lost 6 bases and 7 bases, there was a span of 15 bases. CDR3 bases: TGTGCCAGCAGGAATCTGACAGCGATCGGGGAGCTGTTTTTT. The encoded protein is CASRNLTAIGELFF.

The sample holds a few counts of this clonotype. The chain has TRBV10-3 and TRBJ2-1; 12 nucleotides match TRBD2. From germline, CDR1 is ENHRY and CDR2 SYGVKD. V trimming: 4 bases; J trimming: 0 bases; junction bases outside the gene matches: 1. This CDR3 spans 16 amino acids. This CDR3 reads CAISGTSGNSYNEQFF. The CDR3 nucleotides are TGTGCCATCAGTGGGACTAGCGGGAACTCCTACAATGAGCAGTTCTTC.

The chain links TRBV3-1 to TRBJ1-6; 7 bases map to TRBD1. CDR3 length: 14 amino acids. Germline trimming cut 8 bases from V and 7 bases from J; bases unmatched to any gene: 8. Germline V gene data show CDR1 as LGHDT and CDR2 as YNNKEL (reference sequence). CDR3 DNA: TGTGCCAGCGGCGCCGGGACAGTAAATTCACCCCTCCACTTT. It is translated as CASGAGTVNSPLHF.

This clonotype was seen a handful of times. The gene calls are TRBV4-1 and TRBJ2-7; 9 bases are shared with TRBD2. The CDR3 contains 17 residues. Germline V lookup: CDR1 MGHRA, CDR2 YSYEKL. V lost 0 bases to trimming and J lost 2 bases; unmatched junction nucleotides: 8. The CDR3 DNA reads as TGCGCCAGCAGCCAAGATCTCCCTGGCGGGAGGGCCTACGAGCAGTACTTC. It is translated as CASSQDLPGGRAYEQYF.

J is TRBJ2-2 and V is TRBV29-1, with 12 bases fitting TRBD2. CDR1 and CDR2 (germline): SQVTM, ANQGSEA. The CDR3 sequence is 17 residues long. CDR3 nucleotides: TGCAGAAATACAGGAGGACTAGCGGGAAGAAAGACCGGGGAGCTGTTTTTT. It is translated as CRNTGGLAGRKTGELFF.

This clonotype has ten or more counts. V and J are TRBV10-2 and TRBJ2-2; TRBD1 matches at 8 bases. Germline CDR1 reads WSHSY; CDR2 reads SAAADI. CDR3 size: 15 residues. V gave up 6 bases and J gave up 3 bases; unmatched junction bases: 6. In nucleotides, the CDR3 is TGCGCCAGCAGGGAGGACAGGGCAGACACCGGGGAGCTGTTTTTT. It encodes CASREDRADTGELFF.

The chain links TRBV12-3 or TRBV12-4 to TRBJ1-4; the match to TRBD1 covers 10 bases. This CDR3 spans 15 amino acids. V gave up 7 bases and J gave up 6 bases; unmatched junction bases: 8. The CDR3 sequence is CASTFWTGGYEKLFF. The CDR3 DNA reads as TGTGCCAGCACTTTTTGGACAGGGGGATATGAAAAACTGTTTTTT.

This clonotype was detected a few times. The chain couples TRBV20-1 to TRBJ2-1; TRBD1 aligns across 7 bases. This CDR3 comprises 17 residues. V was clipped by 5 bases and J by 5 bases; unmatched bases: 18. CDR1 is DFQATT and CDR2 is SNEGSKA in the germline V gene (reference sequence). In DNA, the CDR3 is TGCAGTGCTCAAACGTCCTTCCGGGACAGCAATAACAATGAGCAGTTCTTC. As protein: CSAQTSFRDSNNNEQFF.

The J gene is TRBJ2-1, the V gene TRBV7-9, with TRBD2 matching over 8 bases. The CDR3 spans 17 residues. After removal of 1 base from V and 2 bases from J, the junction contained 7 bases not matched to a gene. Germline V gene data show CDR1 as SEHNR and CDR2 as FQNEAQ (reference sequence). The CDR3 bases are TGTGCCAGCAGCTTAGAAGCGGGAGTTTCCCCCTACAATGAGCAGTTCTTC. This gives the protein CASSLEAGVSPYNEQFF.

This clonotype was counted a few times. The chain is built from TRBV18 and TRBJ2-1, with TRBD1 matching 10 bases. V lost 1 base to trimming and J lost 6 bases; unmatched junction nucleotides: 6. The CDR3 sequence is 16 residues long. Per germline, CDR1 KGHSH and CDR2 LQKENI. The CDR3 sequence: CASSPLEGQGSNEQFF. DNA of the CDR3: TGTGCCAGCTCACCACTTGAGGGACAGGGGTCCAATGAGCAGTTCTTC. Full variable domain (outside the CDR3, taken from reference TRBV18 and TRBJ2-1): NAGVMQNPRHLVRRRGQEARLRCSPMKGHSHVYWYRQLPEEGLKFMVYLQKENIIDESGMPKERFSAEFPKEGPSILRIQQVVRGDSAAYFCASSPLEGQGSNEQFFGPGTRLTVL.

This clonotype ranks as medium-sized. CDR3 region: CASRFIDPGLAGALHSYEQYF. The CDR3 DNA is TGTGCCAGCAGATTTATAGATCCGGGACTAGCGGGGGCACTCCACTCCTACGAGCAGTACTTC. The rearrangement uses TRBV25-1 and TRBJ2-7; 14 bases line up with TRBD2. CDR3 size: 21 residues. J was trimmed by 0 bases and V by 6 bases; bases with no gene match: 19. The V gene's germline CDR1 is MGHDK and CDR2 SYGVNS.